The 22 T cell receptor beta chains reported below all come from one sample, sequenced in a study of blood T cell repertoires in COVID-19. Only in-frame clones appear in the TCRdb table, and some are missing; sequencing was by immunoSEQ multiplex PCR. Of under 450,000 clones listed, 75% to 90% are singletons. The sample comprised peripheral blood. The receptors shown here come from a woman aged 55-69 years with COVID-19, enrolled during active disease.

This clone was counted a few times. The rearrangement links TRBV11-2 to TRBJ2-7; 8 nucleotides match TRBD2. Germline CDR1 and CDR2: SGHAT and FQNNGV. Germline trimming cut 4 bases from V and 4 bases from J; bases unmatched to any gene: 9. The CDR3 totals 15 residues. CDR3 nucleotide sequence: TGTGCCAGCAGCTCGGCGGGAGGCCCATCGTACGAGCAGTACTTC. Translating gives CASSSAGGPSYEQYF.

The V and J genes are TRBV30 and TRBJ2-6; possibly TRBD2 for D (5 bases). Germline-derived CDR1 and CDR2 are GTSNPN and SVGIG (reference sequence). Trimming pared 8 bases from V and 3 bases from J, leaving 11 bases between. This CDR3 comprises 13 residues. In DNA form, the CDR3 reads TGTGCCGGCTTCGGGGTTGGGGCCAACGTCCTGACTTTC. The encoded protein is CAGFGVGANVLTF.

The CDR3, as DNA: TGCGCCAGCAGCCCGGACAGGGGTGGGCACGAGCAGTACTTC. Its translation is CASSPDRGGHEQYF. The genes are TRBV5-1 and TRBJ2-7; 9 bases are shared with TRBD1. J gave up 5 bases and V 4 bases, and 7 bases lay outside the gene matches. The CDR3 length is 14 residues. Per germline, CDR1 SGHRS and CDR2 YFSETQ. Using reference TRBV5-1 and TRBJ2-7 for the parts outside the CDR3, the full variable domain is KAGVTQTPRYLIKTRGQQVTLSCSPISGHRSVSWYQQTPGQGLQFLFEYFSETQRNKGNFPGRFSGRQFSNSRSEMNVSTLELGDSALYLCASSPDRGGHEQYFGPGTRLTVT.

The CDR3, as DNA: TGCAGTGCTAGTCGGGTTTCTGAAGCTTTCTTT. This encodes CSASRVSEAFF. This chain links TRBV20-1 with TRBJ1-1, with unresolved D. The CDR3 has 11 residues. The ends were cut back, 3 bases at V and 6 bases at J, with 8 bases in the middle. The germline V gene has CDR1 DFQATT and CDR2 SNEGSKA (reference sequence).

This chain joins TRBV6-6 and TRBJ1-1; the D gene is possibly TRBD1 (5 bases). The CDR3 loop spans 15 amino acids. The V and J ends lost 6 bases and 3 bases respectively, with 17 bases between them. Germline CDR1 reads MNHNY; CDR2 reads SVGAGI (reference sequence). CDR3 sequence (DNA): TGTGCCAGCAGCTACCTTCGGGGAGGGGACACTGAAGCTTTCTTT. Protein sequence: CASSYLRGGDTEAFF.

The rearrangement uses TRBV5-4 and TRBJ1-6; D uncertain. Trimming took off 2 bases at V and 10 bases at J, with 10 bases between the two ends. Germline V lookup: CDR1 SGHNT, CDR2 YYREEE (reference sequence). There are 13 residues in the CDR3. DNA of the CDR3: TGTGCCAGCAGCTTCGAGGGCAACTCACCCCTCCACTTT. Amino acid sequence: CASSFEGNSPLHF.

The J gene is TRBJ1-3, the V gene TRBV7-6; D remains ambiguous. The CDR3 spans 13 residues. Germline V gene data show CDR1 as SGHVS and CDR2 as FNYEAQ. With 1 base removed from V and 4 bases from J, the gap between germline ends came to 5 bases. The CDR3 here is CASSLVLGNTIYF. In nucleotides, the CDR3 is TGTGCCAGCAGCTTAGTTCTCGGAAACACCATATATTTT. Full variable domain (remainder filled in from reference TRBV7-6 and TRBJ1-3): GAGVSQSPRYKVTKRGQDVALRCDPISGHVSLYWYRQALGQGPEFLTYFNYEAQQDKSGLPNDRFSAERPEGSISTLTIQRTEQRDSAMYRCASSLVLGNTIYFGEGSWLTVV.

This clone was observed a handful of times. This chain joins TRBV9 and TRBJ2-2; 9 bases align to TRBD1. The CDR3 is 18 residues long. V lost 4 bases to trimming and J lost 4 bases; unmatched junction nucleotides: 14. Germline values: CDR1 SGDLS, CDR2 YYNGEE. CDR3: CASSLRILLTGGTGELFF. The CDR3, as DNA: TGTGCCAGCAGCCTACGCATTTTATTGACAGGGGGCACCGGGGAGCTGTTTTTT.

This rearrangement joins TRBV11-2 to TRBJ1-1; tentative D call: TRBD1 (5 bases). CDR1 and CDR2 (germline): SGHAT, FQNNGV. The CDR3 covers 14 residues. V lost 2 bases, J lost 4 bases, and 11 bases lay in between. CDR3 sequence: CASSLKLGGTEAFF. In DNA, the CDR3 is TGTGCCAGCAGCTTAAAGTTGGGGGGCACTGAAGCTTTCTTT. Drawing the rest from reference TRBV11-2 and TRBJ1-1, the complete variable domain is EAGVAQSPRYKIIEKRQSVAFWCNPISGHATLYWYQQILGQGPKLLIQFQNNGVVDDSQLPKDRFSAERLKGVDSTLKIQPAKLEDSAVYLCASSLKLGGTEAFFGQGTRLTVV.

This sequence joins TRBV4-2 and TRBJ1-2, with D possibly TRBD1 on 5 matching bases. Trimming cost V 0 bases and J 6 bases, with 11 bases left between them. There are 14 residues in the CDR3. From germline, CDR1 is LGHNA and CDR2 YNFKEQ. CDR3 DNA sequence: TGTGCCAGCAGCCAAGATCTCGTAGGGGATGGCTACACCTTC. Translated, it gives CASSQDLVGDGYTF.

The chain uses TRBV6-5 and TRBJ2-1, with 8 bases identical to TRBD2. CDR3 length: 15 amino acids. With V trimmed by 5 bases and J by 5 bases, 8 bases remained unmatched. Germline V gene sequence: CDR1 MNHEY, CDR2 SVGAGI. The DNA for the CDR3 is TGTGCCAGCAGTCCGGGACTAGGGCGCCACAATGAGCAGTTCTTC. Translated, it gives CASSPGLGRHNEQFF.

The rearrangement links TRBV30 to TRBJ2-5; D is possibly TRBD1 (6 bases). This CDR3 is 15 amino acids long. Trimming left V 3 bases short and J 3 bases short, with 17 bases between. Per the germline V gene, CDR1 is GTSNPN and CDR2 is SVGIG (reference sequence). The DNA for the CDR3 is TGTGCCTGGAGGGGGGTCTGGGGGCAAAAAGAGACCCAGTACTTC. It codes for CAWRGVWGQKETQYF. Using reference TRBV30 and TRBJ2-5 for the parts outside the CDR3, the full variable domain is SQTIHQWPATLVQPVGSPLSLECTVEGTSNPNLYWYRQAAGRGLQLLFYSVGIGQISSEVPQNLSASRPQDRQFILSSKKLLLSDSGFYLCAWRGVWGQKETQYFGPGTRLLVL.

The DNA for the CDR3 is TGTGCCAGCAGCTCCCGACAGGGGGCTTTATCCTATGGCTACACCTTC. Its protein product is CASSSRQGALSYGYTF. The chain carries TRBV7-3 and TRBJ1-2, with TRBD1 matching 10 bases. With V trimmed by 4 bases and J by 4 bases, 9 bases remained unmatched. Germline V gives CDR1 SGHTA, CDR2 FQGTGA. This CDR3 has 16 amino acids.

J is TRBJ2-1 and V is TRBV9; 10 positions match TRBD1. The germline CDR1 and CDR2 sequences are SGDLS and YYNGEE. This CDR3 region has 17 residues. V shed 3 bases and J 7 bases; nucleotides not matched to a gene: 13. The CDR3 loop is CASSAHTRTGGGNEQFF. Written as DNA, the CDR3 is TGTGCCAGCAGCGCTCACACTCGGACAGGGGGAGGTAATGAGCAGTTCTTC.

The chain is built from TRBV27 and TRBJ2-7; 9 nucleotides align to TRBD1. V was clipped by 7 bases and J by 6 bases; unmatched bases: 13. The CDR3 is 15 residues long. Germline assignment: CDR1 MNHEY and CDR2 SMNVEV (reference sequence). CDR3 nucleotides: TGTGCCAGCATCCCCCCGGGACAGGGCATCGCCGAGCAGTACTTC. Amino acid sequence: CASIPPGQGIAEQYF.

DNA for the CDR3: TGCGCCAGCAGCTTACAGGGTTCAGGTGAAGCTTTCTTT. Encoded protein: CASSLQGSGEAFF. This rearrangement joins TRBV5-1 to TRBJ1-1; possibly TRBD1 for D (6 bases). V was trimmed by 2 bases and J by 7 bases, leaving 12 bases between them. The germline CDR1 and CDR2 sequences are SGHRS and YFSETQ. The CDR3 has 13 amino acids.

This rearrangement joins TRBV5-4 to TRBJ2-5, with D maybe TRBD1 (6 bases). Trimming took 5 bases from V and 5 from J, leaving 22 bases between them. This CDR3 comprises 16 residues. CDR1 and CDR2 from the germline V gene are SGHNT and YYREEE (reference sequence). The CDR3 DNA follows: TGTGCCAGCAGATCAGGTATAGGGGGTACGGTGGAGACCCAGTACTTC. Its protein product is CASRSGIGGTVETQYF.

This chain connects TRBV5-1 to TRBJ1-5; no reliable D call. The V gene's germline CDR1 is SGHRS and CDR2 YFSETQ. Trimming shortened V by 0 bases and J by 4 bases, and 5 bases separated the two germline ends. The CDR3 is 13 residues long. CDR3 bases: TGCGCCAGCAGCTTGGACATTAATCAGCCCCAGCATTTT. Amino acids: CASSLDINQPQHF.

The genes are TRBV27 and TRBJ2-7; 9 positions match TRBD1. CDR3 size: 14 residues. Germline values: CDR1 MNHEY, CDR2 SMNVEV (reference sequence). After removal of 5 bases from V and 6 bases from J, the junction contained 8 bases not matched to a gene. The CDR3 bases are TGTGCCAGCAGTCTCCGGGACAGGGTTGGCGAGCAGTACTTC. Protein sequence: CASSLRDRVGEQYF.

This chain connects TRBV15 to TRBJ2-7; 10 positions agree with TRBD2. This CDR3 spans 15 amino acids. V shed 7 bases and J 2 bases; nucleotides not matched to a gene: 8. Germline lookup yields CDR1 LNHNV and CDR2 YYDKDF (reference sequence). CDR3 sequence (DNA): TGTGCCACCACCTTAGCGGGGGGAGTTCCCTACGAGCAGTACTTC. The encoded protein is CATTLAGGVPYEQYF.

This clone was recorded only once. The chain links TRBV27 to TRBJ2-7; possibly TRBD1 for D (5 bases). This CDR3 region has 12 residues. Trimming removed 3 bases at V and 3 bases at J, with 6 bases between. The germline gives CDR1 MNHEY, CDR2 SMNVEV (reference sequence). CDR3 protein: CASSFQGYEQYF. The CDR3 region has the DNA TGTGCCAGCAGTTTCCAGGGCTACGAGCAGTACTTC.

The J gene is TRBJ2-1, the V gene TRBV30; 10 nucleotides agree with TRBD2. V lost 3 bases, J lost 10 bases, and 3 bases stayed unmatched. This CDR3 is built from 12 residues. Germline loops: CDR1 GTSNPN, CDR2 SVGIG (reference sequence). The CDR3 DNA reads TGTGCCTGGAGCGGACTAGCGGAGGAGCAGTTCTTC. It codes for CAWSGLAEEQFF.